This TCR beta chain emerged from a study of molecular identifiers for immune sequencing clone quantification. This CDR3 has 13 residues. V lost 5 bases and J lost 0, with 7 bases in between. In germline, CDR1 is SEHNR, CDR2 FQNEAQ (reference sequence). Library preparation followed earlier protocols using designated TCR primers. TCRdb reprocessed the PCR reads via MiXCR and lists one record per CDR3 protein. The data contain about 630,000 distinct CDR3 sequences, approximately 24% of them singletons. The chain couples TRBV7-9 to TRBJ1-2, with unresolved D. The source of this sequence is a human donor in good health. Some libraries in this study had Jurkat cell RNA spiked in. The sample consisted of naive CD8+ T cells from blood, with Jurkat cell RNA spiked in. The sample's subset: FACS-sorted CD8+CD4-CCR7+CD45RA+ naive T cells. CDR3 sequence (DNA): TGTGCCAGCAGCCGGGAACCTAACTATGGCTACACCTTC. Translating gives CASSREPNYGYTF. Full variable domain (outside the CDR3, taken from reference TRBV7-9 and TRBJ1-2): DTGVSQNPRHKITKRGQNVTFRCDPISEHNRLYWYRQTLGQGPEFLTYFQNEAQLEKSRLLSDRFSAERPKGSFSTLEIQRTEQGDSAMYLCASSREPNYGYTFGSGTRLTVV.